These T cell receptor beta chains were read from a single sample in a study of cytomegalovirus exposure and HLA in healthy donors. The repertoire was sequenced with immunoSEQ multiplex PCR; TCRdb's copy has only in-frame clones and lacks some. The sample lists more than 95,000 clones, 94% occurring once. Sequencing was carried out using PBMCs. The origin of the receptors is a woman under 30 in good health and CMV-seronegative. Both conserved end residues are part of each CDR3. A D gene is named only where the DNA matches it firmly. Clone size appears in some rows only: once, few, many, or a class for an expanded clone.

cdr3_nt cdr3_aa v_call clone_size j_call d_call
TGTGCCAGCAGCGGGGGACAGTCTTTCGCAACAGATACGCAGTATTTT CASSGGQSFATDTQYF TRBV9 - TRBJ2-3 TRBD1
TGTGCCAGTAGTATCGACAGCTTTAATGAAAAACTGTTTTTT CASSIDSFNEKLFF TRBV19 - TRBJ1-4 -
TGTGCCAGCAGCTCGCCCGAGACTAGCGGGGGGGAAGAGACCCAGTACTTC CASSSPETSGGEETQYF TRBV7-9 - TRBJ2-5 TRBD2
TGCGCCAGCAGTCTTACCACAGGGAGCTCCTACAATGAGCAGTTCTTC CASSLTTGSSYNEQFF TRBV5-1 few TRBJ2-1 -
TGTGCCAGTAGACAGGGGGACCAGCCCCAGCATTTT CASRQGDQPQHF TRBV19 - TRBJ1-5 TRBD1
TGCGCCAGCAGCGGGTCCGGACTAGCGGGTTACAATGAGCAGTTCTTC CASSGSGLAGYNEQFF TRBV5-1 - TRBJ2-1 TRBD2
TGCGCCAGCAGCCATCCAAGCACAGATACGCAGTATTTT CASSHPSTDTQYF TRBV4-1 - TRBJ2-3 -
TGTGCCAGCAGTTCCACTTCCTGGATGGGAGGTACGCAGTATTTT CASSSTSWMGGTQYF TRBV28 - TRBJ2-3 -
TGTGCCAGCAGCGAAGATCTAGCGGGAGGGACAGATACGCAGTATTTT CASSEDLAGGTDTQYF TRBV9 - TRBJ2-3 TRBD2
TGTGCCAGTAGTTTCAGGGGGCAGACCGGGGAGCTGTTTTTT CASSFRGQTGELFF TRBV19 - TRBJ2-2 TRBD1
TGTGCCAGCAGTGAAGTAAAAAGGAGAGGGAACTACAATCAGCCCCAGCATTTT CASSEVKRRGNYNQPQHF TRBV6-1 - TRBJ1-5 -
TGTGCCAGCAGTAGTCAGGGTTGGGAGCAGTTCTTC CASSSQGWEQFF TRBV28 - TRBJ2-1 -
TGTGCCAGCAGCCAGGGACAGGGCTACGGCTACACCTTC CASSQGQGYGYTF TRBV7-9 - TRBJ1-2 TRBD1
TGTGCCAGCAGTATACAGGGGGCGACGGAGGTTGACGAAAAACTGTTTTTT CASSIQGATEVDEKLFF TRBV2 - TRBJ1-4 TRBD1
TGTGCCAGCAGTTTTCAGGCGGGGTATGGCTACACCTTC CASSFQAGYGYTF TRBV28 - TRBJ1-2 -
TGTGCCAGCAGCTCCAGCGGGGGGGACTACGAGCAGTACTTC CASSSSGGDYEQYF TRBV5-4 - TRBJ2-7 TRBD2
TGTGCCAGCAGTTTGGTGGCACGGGGTGGCTACACCTTC CASSLVARGGYTF TRBV28 - TRBJ1-2 -
TGTGCCACCGGGACTAGCGGGGGTGGGTACAATGAGCAGTTCTTC CATGTSGGGYNEQFF TRBV4-2 - TRBJ2-1 TRBD2
TGTGCCAGTAGTCCAGGGATAAGGAGTGTGACCCAGTACTTC CASSPGIRSVTQYF TRBV19 - TRBJ2-5 -
TGTGCCTGGAGTGTCGTCGGTTCCCCTGGAAACACCATATATTTT CAWSVVGSPGNTIYF TRBV30 - TRBJ1-3 -
TGCGCCAGCAGTTTCACAGGGGTTAGCGAAAAACTGTTTTTT CASSFTGVSEKLFF TRBV10-2 - TRBJ1-4 TRBD1
TGCGCCAGCAGCTCCATGACAGGGCTTGCGTATGGCTACACCTTC CASSSMTGLAYGYTF TRBV5-1 - TRBJ1-2 TRBD1
TGTGCCAGCAGCCCCGCCGCCGGGACTAGGGTCAATGAGCAGTTCTTC CASSPAAGTRVNEQFF TRBV5-4 - TRBJ2-1 TRBD2